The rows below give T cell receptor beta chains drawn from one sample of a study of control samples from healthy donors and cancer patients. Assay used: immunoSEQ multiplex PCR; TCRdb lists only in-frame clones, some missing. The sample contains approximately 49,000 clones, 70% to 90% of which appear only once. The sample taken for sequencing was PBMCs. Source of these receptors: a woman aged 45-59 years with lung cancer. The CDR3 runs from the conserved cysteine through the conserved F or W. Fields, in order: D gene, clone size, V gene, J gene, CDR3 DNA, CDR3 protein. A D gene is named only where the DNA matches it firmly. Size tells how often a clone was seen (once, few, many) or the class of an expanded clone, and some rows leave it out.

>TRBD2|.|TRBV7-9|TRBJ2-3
TGTGCCAGCAGCCCCGGGACTAGCGGGGGGTCTTCCACAGATACGCAGTATTTT
CASSPGTSGGSSTDTQYF
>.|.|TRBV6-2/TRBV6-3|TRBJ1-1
TGTGCCAGCAGTTACAAGGGGAACACTGAAGCTTTCTTT
CASSYKGNTEAFF
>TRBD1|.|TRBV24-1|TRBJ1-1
TGTGCCACCAGTGATGGGACAGGGGATGGGGGCACTGAAGCTTTCTTT
CATSDGTGDGGTEAFF
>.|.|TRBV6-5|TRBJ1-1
TGTGCCAGCAGACTTAAAACAGGGAACACTGAAGCTTTCTTT
CASRLKTGNTEAFF
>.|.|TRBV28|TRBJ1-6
TGTGCCAGCAGTTTAGGGGCAGGGAATTCACCCCTCCACTTT
CASSLGAGNSPLHF
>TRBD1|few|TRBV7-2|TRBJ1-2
TGTGCCAGCAGCTTCCTCACCCAGGGGGCGCGGTATGGCTACACCTTC
CASSFLTQGARYGYTF
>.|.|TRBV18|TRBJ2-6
TGTGCCAGCTCACCTCTGTCTGGGGCCAACGTCCTGACTTTC
CASSPLSGANVLTF
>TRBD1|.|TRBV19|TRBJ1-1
TGTGCCAGTAGTATAGGGGACAGGCTGAACACTGAAGCTTTCTTT
CASSIGDRLNTEAFF
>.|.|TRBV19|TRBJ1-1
TGTGCCAGTAGTATCATAACAGCTACTGGGATAAACACTGAAGCTTTCTTT
CASSIITATGINTEAFF
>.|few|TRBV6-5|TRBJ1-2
TGTGCCAGCAGACCTACGGAAACAGGGCGTGGCTACACCTTC
CASRPTETGRGYTF
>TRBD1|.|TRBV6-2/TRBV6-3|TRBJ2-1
TGTGCCAGCAGTTACACTCCGGGACAGGGATATGAGCAGTTCTTC
CASSYTPGQGYEQFF
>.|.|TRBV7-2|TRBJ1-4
TGTGCCAGCAGCTTATCTGGGGGGGCTTTTGAAAAACTGTTTTTT
CASSLSGGAFEKLFF
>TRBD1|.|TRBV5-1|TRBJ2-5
TGCGCCAGCAGCTTGTTTCCACAGGGGGCGAAGGGGACCCAGTACTTC
CASSLFPQGAKGTQYF
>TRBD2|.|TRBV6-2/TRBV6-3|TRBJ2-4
TGTGCCAGCAGCAGTTATGATAGCGGGATTACCTTAGCCAAAAACATTCAGTACTTC
CASSSYDSGITLAKNIQYF
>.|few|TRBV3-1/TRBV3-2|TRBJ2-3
TGTGCCAGCAGCCATAAAGGGCCCACAGATACGCAGTATTTT
CASSHKGPTDTQYF
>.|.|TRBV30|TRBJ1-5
TGTGCCTGGAGTTATCGACAGCGAGGCAATCAGCCCCAGCATTTT
CAWSYRQRGNQPQHF
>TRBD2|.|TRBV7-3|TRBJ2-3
TGTGCCAGCAGCCTACTAGCGGGGGACACAGATACGCAGTATTTT
CASSLLAGDTDTQYF
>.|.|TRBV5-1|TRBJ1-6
TGCGCCAGCAGCTTAGAAGGGGGTTCCTATAATTCACCCCTCCACTTT
CASSLEGGSYNSPLHF
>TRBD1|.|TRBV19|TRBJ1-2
TGTGCCAGTAGTACCAAGACAGGGTCTAACTATGGCTACACCTTC
CASSTKTGSNYGYTF
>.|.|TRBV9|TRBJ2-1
TGTGCCAGCAGCGATCAGGTGGGCAATGAGCAGTTCTTC
CASSDQVGNEQFF
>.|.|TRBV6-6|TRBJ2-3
TGTGCCAGCAGCCACCGAACAGATACGCAGTATTTT
CASSHRTDTQYF
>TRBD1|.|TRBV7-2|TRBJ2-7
TGTGCCAGCAGCTGGGACAGGGAACCGATCGAGCAGTACTTC
CASSWDREPIEQYF
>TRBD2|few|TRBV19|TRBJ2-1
TGTGCCAGTAATCAGCGGGGGGTCTATAATGAGCAGTTCTTC
CASNQRGVYNEQFF